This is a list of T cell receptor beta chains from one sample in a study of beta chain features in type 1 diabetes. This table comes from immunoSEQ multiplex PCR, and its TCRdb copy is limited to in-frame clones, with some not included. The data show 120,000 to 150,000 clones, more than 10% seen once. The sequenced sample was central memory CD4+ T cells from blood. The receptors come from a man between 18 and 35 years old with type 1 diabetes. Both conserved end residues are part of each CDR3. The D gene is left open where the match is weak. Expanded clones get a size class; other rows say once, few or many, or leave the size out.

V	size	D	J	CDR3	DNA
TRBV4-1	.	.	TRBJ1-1	CASSQVPMNTEAFF	TGCGCCAGCAGCCAAGTTCCCATGAACACTGAAGCTTTCTTT
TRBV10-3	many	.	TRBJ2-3	CAINQGPYSTDTQYF	TGTGCCATCAACCAAGGACCCTATAGCACAGATACGCAGTATTTT
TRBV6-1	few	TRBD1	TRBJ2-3	CASSGQGPSTDTQYF	TGTGCCAGCAGTGGACAGGGCCCTAGCACAGATACGCAGTATTTT
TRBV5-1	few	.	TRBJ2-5	CASSLDPDKETQYF	TGCGCCAGCAGCTTGGATCCGGACAAGGAGACCCAGTACTTC
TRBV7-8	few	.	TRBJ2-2	CASSFALGGPNTGELFF	TGTGCCAGCAGCTTCGCTCTCGGGGGGCCGAACACCGGGGAGCTGTTTTTT
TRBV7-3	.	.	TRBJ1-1	CASSPSGYTEAFF	TGTGCCAGCAGCCCCAGTGGTTACACTGAAGCTTTCTTT
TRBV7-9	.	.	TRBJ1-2	CASSSPQWTERSYGYTF	TGTGCCAGCAGCTCCCCCCAGTGGACAGAAAGGAGTTATGGCTACACCTTC
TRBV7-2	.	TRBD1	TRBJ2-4	CASSRGQGNIQYF	TGTGCCAGCAGCCGCGGACAGGGAAACATTCAGTACTTC
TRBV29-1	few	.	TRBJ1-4	CSALPGVNEKLFF	TGCAGCGCTCTACCAGGGGTGAATGAAAAACTGTTTTTT
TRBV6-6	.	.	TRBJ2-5	CASSGGVQETQYF	TGTGCCAGCAGTGGTGGGGTCCAAGAGACCCAGTACTTC
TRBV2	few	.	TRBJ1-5	CASSPDGMNNQPQHF	TGTGCCAGCAGTCCGGACGGGATGAACAATCAGCCCCAGCATTTT
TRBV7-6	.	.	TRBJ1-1	CASSVQVNTEAFF	TGTGCCAGCAGCGTCCAGGTGAACACTGAAGCTTTCTTT
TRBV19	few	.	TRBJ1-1	CASNWAGEAFF	TGTGCCAGTAATTGGGCCGGCGAAGCTTTCTTT
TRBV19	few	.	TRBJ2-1	CASSQPAIYNEQFF	TGTGCCAGTAGTCAACCAGCTATCTACAATGAGCAGTTCTTC
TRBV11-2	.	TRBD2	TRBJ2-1	CASSATSGGDDNEQFF	TGTGCCAGCAGTGCGACTAGCGGGGGGGATGACAATGAGCAGTTCTTC
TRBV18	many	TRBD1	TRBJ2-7	CASSQGQGAYEQYF	TGTGCCAGCTCGCAGGGGCAGGGGGCCTACGAGCAGTACTTC
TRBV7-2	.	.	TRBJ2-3	CASSLDLGPSEDTQYF	TGTGCCAGCAGCTTAGACCTGGGTCCGTCCGAAGATACGCAGTATTTT
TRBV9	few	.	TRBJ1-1	CASSGSYKSSEAFF	TGTGCCAGCAGCGGATCATACAAGAGTAGTGAAGCTTTCTTT
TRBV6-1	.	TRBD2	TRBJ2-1	CASSAVGGGLYNEQFF	TGTGCCAGCAGTGCGGTGGGCGGGGGACTTTACAATGAGCAGTTCTTC
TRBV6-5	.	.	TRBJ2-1	CASSTGSQNNEQFF	TGTGCCAGCAGTACAGGGTCCCAAAACAATGAGCAGTTCTTC
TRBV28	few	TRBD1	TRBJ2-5	CASSSTGDRTQYF	TGTGCCAGCAGTTCCACAGGGGATAGGACCCAGTACTTC
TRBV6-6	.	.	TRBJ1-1	CASNRDTEAFF	TGTGCCAGCAACAGGGACACTGAAGCTTTCTTT
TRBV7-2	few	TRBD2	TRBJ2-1	CASSPWASGGRYNEQFF	TGTGCCAGCAGCCCATGGGCTAGCGGGGGTCGCTACAATGAGCAGTTCTTC
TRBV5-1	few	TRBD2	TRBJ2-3	CASSLGLALSTDTQYF	TGCGCCAGCAGCTTGGGACTAGCGCTAAGCACAGATACGCAGTATTTT
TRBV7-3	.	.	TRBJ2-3	CASSLSQGRADTQYF	TGTGCCAGCAGCTTAAGCCAGGGTAGAGCAGATACGCAGTATTTT
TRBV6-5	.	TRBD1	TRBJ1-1	CASSYSRGQGTEAFF	TGTGCCAGCAGTTACTCGAGGGGACAGGGGACTGAAGCTTTCTTT
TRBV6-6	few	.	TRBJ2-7	CASSYKTDQYF	TGTGCCAGCAGTTACAAGACGGACCAGTACTTC
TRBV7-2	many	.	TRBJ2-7	CASSLGSAGFRSYEQYF	TGTGCCAGCAGCTTAGGGTCGGCGGGGTTTCGGTCCTACGAGCAGTACTTC
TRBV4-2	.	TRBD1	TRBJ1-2	CASSQNPGQEYGYTF	TGTGCCAGCAGCCAAAACCCGGGACAGGAGTATGGCTACACCTTC
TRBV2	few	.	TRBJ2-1	CASSERISYNEQFF	TGTGCCAGCAGTGAAAGGATCTCCTACAATGAGCAGTTCTTC
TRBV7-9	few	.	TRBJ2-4	CASSPEPGQLLAKNIQYF	TGTGCCAGCAGCCCAGAACCAGGACAGTTACTAGCCAAAAACATTCAGTACTTC
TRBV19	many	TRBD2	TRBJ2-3	CASSTGGLYTDTQYF	TGTGCCAGTAGTACGGGGGGACTATACACAGATACGCAGTATTTT
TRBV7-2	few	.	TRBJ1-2	CASSAGQSGYTF	TGTGCCAGCAGCGCCGGACAGTCTGGCTACACCTTC
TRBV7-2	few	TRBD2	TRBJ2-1	CASSQDQSGAYNEQFF	TGTGCCAGCAGCCAAGATCAAAGCGGGGCTTACAATGAGCAGTTCTTC
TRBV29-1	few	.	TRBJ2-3	CSVESGAPDTQYF	TGCAGCGTTGAGTCGGGCGCTCCAGATACGCAGTATTTT
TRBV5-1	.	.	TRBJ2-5	CASSLGQETQYF	TGCGCCAGCAGCTTGGGGCAAGAGACCCAGTACTTC
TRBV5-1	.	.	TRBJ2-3	CASSLDSRPTDTQYF	TGCGCCAGCAGCTTGGACAGCCGGCCCACAGATACGCAGTATTTT
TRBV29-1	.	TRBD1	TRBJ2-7	CSVVVSGGYEQYF	TGCAGCGTTGTAGTATCAGGGGGCTACGAGCAGTACTTC
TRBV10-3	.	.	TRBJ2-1	CAISAGTFSYNEQFF	TGTGCCATCAGTGCCGGGACTTTCTCCTACAATGAGCAGTTCTTC
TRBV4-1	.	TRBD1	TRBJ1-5	CASSQDRGQGSGDQPQHF	TGCGCCAGCAGCCAAGATCGGGGACAGGGGAGCGGTGATCAGCCCCAGCATTTT
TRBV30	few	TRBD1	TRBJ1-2	CAWSESGQGSRANTF	TGTGCCTGGAGCGAAAGCGGACAGGGAAGTCGCGCTAACACCTTC
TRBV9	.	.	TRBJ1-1	CASSRWGTANTEAFF	TGTGCCAGCAGCAGGTGGGGGACGGCGAACACTGAAGCTTTCTTT